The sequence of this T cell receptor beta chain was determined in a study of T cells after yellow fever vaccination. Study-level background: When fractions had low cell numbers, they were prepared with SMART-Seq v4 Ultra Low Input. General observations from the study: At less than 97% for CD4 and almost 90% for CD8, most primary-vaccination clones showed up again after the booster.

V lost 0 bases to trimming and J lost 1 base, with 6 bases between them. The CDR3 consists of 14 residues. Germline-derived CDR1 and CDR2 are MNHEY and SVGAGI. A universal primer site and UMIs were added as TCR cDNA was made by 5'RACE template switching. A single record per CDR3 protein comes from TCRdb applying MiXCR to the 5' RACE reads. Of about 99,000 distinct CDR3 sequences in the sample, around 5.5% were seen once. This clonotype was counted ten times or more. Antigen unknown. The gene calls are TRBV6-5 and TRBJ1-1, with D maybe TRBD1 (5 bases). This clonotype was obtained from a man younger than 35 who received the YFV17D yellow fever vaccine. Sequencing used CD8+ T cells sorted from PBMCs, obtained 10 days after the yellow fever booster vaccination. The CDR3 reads CASSYSTANTEAFF. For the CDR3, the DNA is TGTGCCAGCAGTTACTCGACAGCGAACACTGAAGCTTTCTTT.